The 5 T cell receptor beta chains given below trace back to one sample, sequenced in a study of cytomegalovirus exposure and HLA in healthy donors. The PCR ran on 60 Vbeta and 13 Jbeta primers. Generated by immunoSEQ multiplex PCR, the TCRdb table keeps only in-frame clones and is missing some. The table records 150,000 to 200,000 clones, around three quarters of them present only once. Sequenced material: PBMCs. The receptor set was obtained from a man aged 25-40 years in good health and CMV-seronegative.

The gene calls are TRBV4-2 and TRBJ1-2, with TRBD1 matching 7 bases. V lost 0 bases, J lost 0 bases, and 16 bases stayed unmatched. Germline lookup yields CDR1 LGHNA and CDR2 YNFKEQ. The CDR3 loop spans 20 amino acids. Written as DNA, the CDR3 is TGTGCCAGCAGCCAAGATCGGGATCCTCGGACAGGTCGTTCTAACTATGGCTACACCTTC. It translates to CASSQDRDPRTGRSNYGYTF.

This rearrangement joins TRBV7-9 to TRBJ2-2, with D hard to call. The germline V gene encodes CDR1 SEHNR and CDR2 FQNEAQ (reference sequence). Trimming cost V 4 bases and J 0 bases, with 9 bases left between them. The CDR3 sequence is 15 residues long. Written as DNA, the CDR3 is TGTGCCAGCAGCTCAGGTCACGCGAACACCGGGGAGCTGTTTTTT. Its protein is CASSSGHANTGELFF.

The rearrangement uses TRBV11-2 and TRBJ2-3; possibly TRBD2 for D (7 bases). The CDR3 is made up of 15 amino acids. Trimming cost V 5 bases and J 3 bases, with 15 bases left between them. CDR1 SGHAT and CDR2 FQNNGV come from the germline V gene. The CDR3 region is CASSPRGGWTDTQYF. CDR3 nucleotides: TGTGCCAGCAGCCCGAGGGGGGGCTGGACAGATACGCAGTATTTT.

The chain has TRBV6-1 and TRBJ1-1, with 8 bases lining up with TRBD1. CDR1 and CDR2 (germline): MNHNS, SASEGT. V shed 5 bases and J 0 bases; nucleotides not matched to a gene: 5. The length of the CDR3 is 15 residues. The DNA for the CDR3 is TGTGCCAGCAGTAACAGGGGACAGGTGAACACTGAAGCTTTCTTT. Its translation: CASSNRGQVNTEAFF.

V usage is TRBV10-2 and J usage is TRBJ1-1, with a weak D call TRBD1 (6 bases). This CDR3 spans 17 amino acids. Germline CDR1 is WSHSY and CDR2 is SAAADI. V lost 1 base, J lost 1 base, and 16 bases lay in between. CDR3 protein: CASSEFEFGGPNTEAFF. In DNA form, the CDR3 reads TGCGCCAGCAGTGAGTTCGAGTTCGGGGGGCCGAACACTGAAGCTTTCTTT.